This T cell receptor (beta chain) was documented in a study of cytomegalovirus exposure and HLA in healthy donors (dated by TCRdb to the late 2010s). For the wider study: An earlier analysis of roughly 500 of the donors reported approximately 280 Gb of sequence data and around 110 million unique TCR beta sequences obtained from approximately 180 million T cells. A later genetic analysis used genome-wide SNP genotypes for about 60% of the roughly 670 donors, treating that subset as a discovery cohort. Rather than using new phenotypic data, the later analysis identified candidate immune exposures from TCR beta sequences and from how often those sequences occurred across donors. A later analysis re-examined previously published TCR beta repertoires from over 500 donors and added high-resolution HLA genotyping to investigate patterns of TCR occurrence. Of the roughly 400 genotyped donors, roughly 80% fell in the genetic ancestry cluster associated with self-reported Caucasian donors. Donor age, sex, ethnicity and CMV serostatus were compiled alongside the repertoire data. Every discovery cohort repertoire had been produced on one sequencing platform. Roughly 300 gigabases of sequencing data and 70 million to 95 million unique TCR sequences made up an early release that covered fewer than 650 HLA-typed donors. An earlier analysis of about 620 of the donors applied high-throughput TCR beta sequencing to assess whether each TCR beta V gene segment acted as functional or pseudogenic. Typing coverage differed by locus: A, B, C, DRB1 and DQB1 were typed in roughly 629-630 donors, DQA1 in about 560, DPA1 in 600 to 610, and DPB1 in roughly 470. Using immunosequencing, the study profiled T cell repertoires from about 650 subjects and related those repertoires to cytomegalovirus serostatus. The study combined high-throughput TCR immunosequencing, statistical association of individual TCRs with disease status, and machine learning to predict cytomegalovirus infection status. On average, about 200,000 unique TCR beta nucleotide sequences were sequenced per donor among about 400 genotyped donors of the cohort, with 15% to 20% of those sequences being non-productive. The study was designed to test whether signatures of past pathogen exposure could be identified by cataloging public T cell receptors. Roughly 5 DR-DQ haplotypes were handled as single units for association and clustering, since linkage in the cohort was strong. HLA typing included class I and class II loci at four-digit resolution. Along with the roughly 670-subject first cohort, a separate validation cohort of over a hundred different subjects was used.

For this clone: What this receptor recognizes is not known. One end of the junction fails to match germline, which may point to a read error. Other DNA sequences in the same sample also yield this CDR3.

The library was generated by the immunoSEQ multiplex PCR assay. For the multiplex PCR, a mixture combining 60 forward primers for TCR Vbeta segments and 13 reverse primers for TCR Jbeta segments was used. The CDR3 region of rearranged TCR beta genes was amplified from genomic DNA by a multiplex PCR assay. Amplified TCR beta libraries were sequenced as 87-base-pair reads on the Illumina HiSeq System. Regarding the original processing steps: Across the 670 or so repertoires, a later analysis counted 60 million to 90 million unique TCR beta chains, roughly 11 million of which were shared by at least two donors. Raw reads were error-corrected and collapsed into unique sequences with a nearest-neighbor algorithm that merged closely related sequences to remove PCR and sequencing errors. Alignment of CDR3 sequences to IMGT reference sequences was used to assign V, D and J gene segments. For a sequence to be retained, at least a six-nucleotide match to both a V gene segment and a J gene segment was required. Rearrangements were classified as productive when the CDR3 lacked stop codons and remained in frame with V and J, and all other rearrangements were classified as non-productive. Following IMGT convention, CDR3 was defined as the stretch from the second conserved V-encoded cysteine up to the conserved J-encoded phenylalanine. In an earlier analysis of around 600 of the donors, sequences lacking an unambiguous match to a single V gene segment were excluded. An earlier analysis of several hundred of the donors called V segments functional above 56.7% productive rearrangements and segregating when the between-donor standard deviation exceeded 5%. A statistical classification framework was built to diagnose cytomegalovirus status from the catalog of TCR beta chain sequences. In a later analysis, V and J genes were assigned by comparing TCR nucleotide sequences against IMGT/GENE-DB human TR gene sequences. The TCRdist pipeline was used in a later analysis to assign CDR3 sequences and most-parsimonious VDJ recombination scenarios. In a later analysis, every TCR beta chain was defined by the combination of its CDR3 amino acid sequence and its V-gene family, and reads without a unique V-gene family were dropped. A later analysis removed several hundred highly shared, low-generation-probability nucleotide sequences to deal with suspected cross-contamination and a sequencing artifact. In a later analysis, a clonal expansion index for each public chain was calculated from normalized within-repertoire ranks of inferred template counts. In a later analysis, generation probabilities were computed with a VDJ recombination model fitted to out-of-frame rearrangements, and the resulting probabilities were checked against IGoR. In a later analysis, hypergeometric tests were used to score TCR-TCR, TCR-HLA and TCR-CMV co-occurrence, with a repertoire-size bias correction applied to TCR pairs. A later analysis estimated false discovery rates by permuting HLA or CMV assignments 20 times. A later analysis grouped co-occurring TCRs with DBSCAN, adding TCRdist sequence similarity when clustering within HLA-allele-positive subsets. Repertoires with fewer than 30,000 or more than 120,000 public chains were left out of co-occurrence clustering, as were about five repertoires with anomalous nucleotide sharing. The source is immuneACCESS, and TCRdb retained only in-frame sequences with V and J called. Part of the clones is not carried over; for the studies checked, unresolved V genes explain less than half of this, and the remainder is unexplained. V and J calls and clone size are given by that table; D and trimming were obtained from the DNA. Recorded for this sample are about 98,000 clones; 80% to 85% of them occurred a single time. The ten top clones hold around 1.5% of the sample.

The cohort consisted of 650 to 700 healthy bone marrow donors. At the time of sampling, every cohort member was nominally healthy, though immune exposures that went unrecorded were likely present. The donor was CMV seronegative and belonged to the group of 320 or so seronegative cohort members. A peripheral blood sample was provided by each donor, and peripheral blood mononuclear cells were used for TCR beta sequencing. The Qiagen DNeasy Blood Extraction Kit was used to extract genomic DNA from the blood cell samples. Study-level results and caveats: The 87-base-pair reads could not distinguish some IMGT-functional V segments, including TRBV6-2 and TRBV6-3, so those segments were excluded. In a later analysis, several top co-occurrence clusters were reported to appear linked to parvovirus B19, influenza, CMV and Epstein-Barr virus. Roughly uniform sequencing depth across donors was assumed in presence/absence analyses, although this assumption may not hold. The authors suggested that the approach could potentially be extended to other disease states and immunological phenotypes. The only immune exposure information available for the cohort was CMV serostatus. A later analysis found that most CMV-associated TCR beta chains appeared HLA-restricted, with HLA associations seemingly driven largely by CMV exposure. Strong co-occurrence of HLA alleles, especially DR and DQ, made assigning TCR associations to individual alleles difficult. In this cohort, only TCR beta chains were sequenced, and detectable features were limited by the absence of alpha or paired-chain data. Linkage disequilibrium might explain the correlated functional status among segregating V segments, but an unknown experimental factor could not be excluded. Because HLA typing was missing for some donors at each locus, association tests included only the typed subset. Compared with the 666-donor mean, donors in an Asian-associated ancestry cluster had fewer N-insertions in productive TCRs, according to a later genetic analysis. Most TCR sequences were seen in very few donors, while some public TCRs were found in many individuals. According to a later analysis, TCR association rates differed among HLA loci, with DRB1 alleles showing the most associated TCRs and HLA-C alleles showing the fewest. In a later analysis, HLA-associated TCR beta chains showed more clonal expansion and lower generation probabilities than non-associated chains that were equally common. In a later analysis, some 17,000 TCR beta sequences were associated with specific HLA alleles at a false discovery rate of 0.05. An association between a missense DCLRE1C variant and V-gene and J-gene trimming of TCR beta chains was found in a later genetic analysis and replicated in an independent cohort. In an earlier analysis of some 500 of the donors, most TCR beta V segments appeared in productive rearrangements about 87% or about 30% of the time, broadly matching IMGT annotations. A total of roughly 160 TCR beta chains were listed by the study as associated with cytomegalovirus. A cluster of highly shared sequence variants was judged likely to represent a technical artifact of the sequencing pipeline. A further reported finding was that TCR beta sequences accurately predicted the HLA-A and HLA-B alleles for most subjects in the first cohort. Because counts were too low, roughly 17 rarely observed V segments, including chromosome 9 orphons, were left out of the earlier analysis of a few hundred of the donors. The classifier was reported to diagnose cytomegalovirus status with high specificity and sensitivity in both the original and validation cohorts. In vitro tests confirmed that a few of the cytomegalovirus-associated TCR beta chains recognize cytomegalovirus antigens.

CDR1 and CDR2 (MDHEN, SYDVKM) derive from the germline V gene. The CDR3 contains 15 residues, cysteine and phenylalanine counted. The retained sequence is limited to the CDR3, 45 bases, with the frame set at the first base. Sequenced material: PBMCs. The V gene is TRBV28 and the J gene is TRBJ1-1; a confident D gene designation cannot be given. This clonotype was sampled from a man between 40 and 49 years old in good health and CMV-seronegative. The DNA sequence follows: TGTGCCAGCAGTTCCAGCGGTGGTAGACACACTGAAGCCTTCTTT. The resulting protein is CASSSSGGRHTEAFF.